The present T cell receptor (beta chain) was sequenced within a study of shared clonotypes between healthy human individuals (dated by TCRdb to 2018 to 2021). Regarding the research as a whole: Three men and a couple of women, aged 18 to 49 years, made up the cohort. Per donor, three plates each were used for CD4 naive and CD4 memory, two for CD8 naive, and one for CD8 memory. Blood TCR repertoires of five healthy adults were deeply sequenced to estimate repertoire size and the extent of clonotype sharing between individuals. To increase sequencing depth and limit assay-specific biases, TCR repertoire library preparation and sequencing were carried out by different laboratories using diverse techniques. Leukapheresis yielded between about 0.85 and 9.5 billion PBMCs per donor.

On this clone itself: It lacks a known antigen. No quality values exist for individual bases; no much larger clone is one base distant.

From the cysteine through the phenylalanine, the CDR3 covers 12 amino acids. The DNA shown is the 36-base CDR3, in frame from base 1. CDR1 MNHNY and CDR2 SVGAGI were looked up in the germline V gene (reference sequence). V trim: 5 bases; J trim: 11 bases; unmatched bases: 5. Broader findings and caveats from the paper: When a handful of donors were compared, the shared fraction of clonotypes was approximately 5% for naive CD4, approximately 3.3% for naive CD8, roughly 2.3% for memory CD4, and 0.4% for memory CD8. Based on pairwise subsampling, the degree of clonotype sharing among donors was expected to be affected by sequencing depth. Sampling was restricted to blood, and TCR repertoires in tissues likely differ from the TCR repertoires found in blood. Because the study included only a small number of donors, the genetic and exposure-history diversity represented was limited. Clonotypes shared by all four sorted-subset donors showed higher generation probabilities than non-shared clonotypes. Even with the large sequencing depth, rarefaction of the sorted-subset datasets indicated that sequencing was incomplete. Larger estimated clonotype richness was generally found for naive subsets than for memory subsets.

Healthy HIV-negative adults with no recently reported acute infections or vaccinations were included as donors. Every donor was a Caucasian adult residing in Nashville, Tennessee, USA. CD4+ T cells were enriched by magnetic negative selection; naive cells were then positively selected on CD45RA, and the negative fraction formed the memory subset. After blood collection by leukapheresis, PBMCs were isolated using Ficoll-Histopaque density gradient centrifugation and then cryopreserved in the vapor phase of liquid nitrogen. Analytical flow cytometry was used to check the purity and quantity of each magnetically sorted T cell population. From each sorted fraction, genomic DNA was isolated and quantified by UV absorbance on a Nanodrop 2000c. Using the deep immunoSEQ assay, TCR CDR3 regions were amplified from genomic DNA by multiplex PCR. Extracted genomic DNA from each cell subset was spread evenly across all wells of several immunoSEQ 96-well plates, with each plate serving as a replicate. Each replicate PCR for sorted subsets received around 210 ng genomic DNA, equal to roughly 30,000 T cell genomes. The purified libraries were quantified using a Qubit 3.0 fluorometer, sized with a Bioanalyzer 2100, and then quantified again using the KAPA Library Quantification kit. Every immunoSEQ 96-well plate was sequenced on a dedicated single-read 150-cycle Illumina NextSeq 550 flow cell. Concerning the study's data processing: Because the immunoSEQ output included only junctional sequences and no quality scores, the filtering could not be the same as the filtering used for full-length reads. To assign V/J genes and CDR3, sequences were annotated using PyIR, a Python wrapper for IgBLAST v1.9, with IMGT germline references. Any read was removed if the V/J assignment was weak (E-value above 1e-6), the CDR3 was missing, or the read contained stop codons, out-of-frame junctions, or ambiguous translated residues. V3J clonotypes were defined by identical inferred V gene, J gene, and CDR3 amino acid sequence. Percentage overlap between repertoires was calculated by dividing the number of shared unique clonotypes by the size of the smaller repertoire. RTK rarefaction, the Chao1 estimator, and Recon v2.1 estimates of unobserved clonotypes were used to assess repertoire richness. For all TCRbeta clonotypes obtained by the gDNA method from several donors, generation probabilities were computed with OLGA. TCRdb provides this immuneACCESS table in a form limited to in-frame rearrangements. Some clones are lacking; in checked studies, under half of them reflect an unresolved V gene, and why the rest are absent is not known. Clone size and V and J calls were adopted from that table, with D and trimming inferred from the DNA. This sample holds around 340,000 clones; 73% were observed only once. In total, the top ten clones hold around 9.3% of the sample.

Here the chain combines TRBV6-6 and TRBJ1-4, and 7 bases in between align with TRBD1. Sequences were obtained from memory CD4+ T cells sorted from blood. Sample cell subset or site, as interpreted from the label and publication: CD45RA-negative fraction. This clonotype originated in a man aged 30 to 45 in good health. CDR3 protein: CASSTGTEKLFF. At the DNA level, the sequence is TGTGCCAGCAGTACAGGGACAGAGAAACTGTTTTTT.